This T cell receptor beta chain was sequenced for a study of blood T cells in healthy people across ages. V was pared by 1 base and J by 0 bases, with 2 bases of the junction left unmatched. The CDR3 sequence is 16 residues long. CDR1 and CDR2 from the germline V gene are SGHTA and FQGNSA. Then a second PCR, running roughly 7 to 11 cycles, was carried out with a sample-barcoded 5' primer and a J-beta primer mix. TCRdb analysed the 5' RACE reads with MiXCR anew, one entry per CDR3 protein. The data hold roughly 1,700,000 distinct CDR3 sequences, with 28% observed a single time. The sample taken for sequencing was blood. This sequence originates from a woman aged 30 to 39 in good health. The chain is built from TRBV7-2 and TRBJ1-2; 10 bases map to TRBD1. The CDR3 loop is CASSLGGTGANYGYTF. The CDR3 DNA sequence: TGTGCCAGCAGCTTAGGGGGGACAGGGGCTAACTATGGCTACACCTTC.